This T cell receptor beta chain appears in the sequencing data of a study of post-analysis software for immune sequencing data. Findings and limits, study-wide: Patients showed TRBV5-6, TRBV5-1 and TRBV20-1 among four to six TRBV segments more frequent than in controls.

CDR1 is ENHRY, CDR2 SYGVKD, per germline. This CDR3 contains 10 residues. Deletions cut 11 bases from V and 15 bases from J, with 17 bases between. This clonotype has only a few counts. What it binds is not known. Carried by the TCR beta cDNA libraries were unique molecular identifiers. Roughly 0.5 million cDNA molecules were obtained from around 1 to 10 million T cells. TCRdb re-called the PCR reads with MiXCR, one entry per CDR3 protein. The table records about 770,000 distinct CDR3 sequences, about half of them present only once. The specimen was blood. This chain links TRBV10-3 with TRBJ2-4; TRBD2 might be the D (5 bases). This TCR derives from a girl between 5 and 17 years old with multiple sclerosis. The CDR3: CAPNLADWYF. The CDR3 DNA is TGTGCCCCAAATCTAGCTGATTGGTACTTC.